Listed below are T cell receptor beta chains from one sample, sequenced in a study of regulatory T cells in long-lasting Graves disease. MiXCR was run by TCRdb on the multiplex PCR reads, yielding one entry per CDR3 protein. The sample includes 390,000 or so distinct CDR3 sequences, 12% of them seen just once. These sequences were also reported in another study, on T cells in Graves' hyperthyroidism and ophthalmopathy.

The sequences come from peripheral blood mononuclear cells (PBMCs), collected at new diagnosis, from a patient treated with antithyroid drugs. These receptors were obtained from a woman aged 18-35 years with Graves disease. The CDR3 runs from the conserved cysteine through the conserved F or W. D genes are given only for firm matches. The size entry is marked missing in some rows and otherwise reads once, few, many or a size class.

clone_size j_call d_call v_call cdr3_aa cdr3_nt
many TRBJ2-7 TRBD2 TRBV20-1 CSARGTSGDSSYEQYF TGCAGTGCTAGAGGGACTAGCGGGGACAGCTCCTACGAGCAGTACTTC
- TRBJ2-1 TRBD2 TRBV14 CASSRLALGLAGRGEQFF TGTGCCAGCAGCCGATTAGCCCTAGGACTAGCGGGGCGTGGTGAGCAGTTCTTC
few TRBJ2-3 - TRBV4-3 CASGDDRSWDTQYF TGCGCCAGCGGAGATGACAGGTCGTGGGATACGCAGTATTTT
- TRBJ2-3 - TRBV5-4 CASSLTSGRTDTQYF TGTGCCAGCAGTCTGACGTCAGGGCGCACAGATACGCAGTATTTT
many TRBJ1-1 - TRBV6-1 CASNRPGDFSEAFF TGTGCCAGCAATCGTCCGGGGGATTTTAGTGAAGCTTTCTTT
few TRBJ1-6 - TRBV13 CASSLGVGRDNSPLHF TGTGCCAGCAGCCTGGGGGTAGGGAGGGATAATTCACCCCTCCACTTT
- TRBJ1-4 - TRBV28 CASSEQPNEKLFF TGTGCCAGCAGCGAGCAACCTAATGAAAAACTGTTTTTT
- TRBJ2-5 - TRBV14 CASSQGGGSETQYF TGTGCCAGCAGCCAAGGAGGGGGTTCGGAGACCCAGTACTTC
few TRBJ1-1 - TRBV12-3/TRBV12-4 CASSRVPDGVNTEAFF TGTGCCAGCAGCCGAGTCCCCGATGGGGTGAACACTGAAGCTTTCTTT
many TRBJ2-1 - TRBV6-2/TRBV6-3 CASRRQDVRQFF TGTGCCAGCAGACGACAGGACGTGCGGCAGTTCTTC
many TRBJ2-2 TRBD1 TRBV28 CASSLEGATNTGELFF TGTGCCAGCAGTTTAGAGGGGGCAACAAACACCGGGGAGCTGTTTTTT
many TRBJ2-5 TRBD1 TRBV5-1 CASSRGTGAAERETQYF TGCGCCAGCAGTCGCGGTACAGGGGCCGCTGAAAGAGAGACCCAGTACTTC
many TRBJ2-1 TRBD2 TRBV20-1 CSAGGTSGDTYNEQFF TGCAGTGCTGGAGGGACTAGCGGGGATACCTACAATGAGCAGTTCTTC
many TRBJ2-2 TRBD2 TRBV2 CASKAGTTGAGELFF TGTGCCAGCAAAGCGGGAACCACCGGGGCCGGGGAGCTGTTTTTT
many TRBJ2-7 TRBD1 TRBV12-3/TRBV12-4 CASSPLWTGRSNILHEQYF TGTGCCAGCAGTCCTCTTTGGACAGGGCGTTCCAATATTCTCCACGAGCAGTACTTC
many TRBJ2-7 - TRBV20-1 CSARGQGFYEQYF TGCAGTGCTAGGGGGCAGGGCTTCTACGAGCAGTACTTC
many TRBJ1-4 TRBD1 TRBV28 CASSLIVTGTNEKLFF TGTGCCAGCAGTTTAATCGTGACAGGGACTAATGAAAAACTGTTTTTT
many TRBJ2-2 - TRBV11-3 CASSFFGAGELFF TGTGCCAGCAGCTTCTTTGGGGCCGGGGAGCTGTTTTTT
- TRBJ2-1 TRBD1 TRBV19 CASSPRTGAEQFF TGTGCCAGTAGCCCGAGGACAGGGGCCGAGCAGTTCTTC
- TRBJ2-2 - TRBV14 CASSRSFTGELFF TGTGCCAGCAGCCGATCTTTCACCGGGGAGCTGTTTTTT
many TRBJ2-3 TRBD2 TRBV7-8 CASSLNGRADTQYF TGTGCCAGCAGCTTAAACGGGAGGGCAGATACGCAGTATTTT
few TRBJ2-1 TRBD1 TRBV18 CASSPVSGTGIYNEQFF TGTGCCAGCTCACCGGTCTCCGGGACAGGGATCTACAATGAGCAGTTCTTC
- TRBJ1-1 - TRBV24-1 CATTTGGGTEAFF TGTGCCACCACCACCGGGGGCGGGACTGAAGCTTTCTTT
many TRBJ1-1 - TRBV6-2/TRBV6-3 CASSYGQYTEAFF TGTGCCAGCAGTTATGGACAGTACACTGAAGCTTTCTTT
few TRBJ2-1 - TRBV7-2 CASSSLGVGAHNEQFF TGTGCCAGCAGCTCCCTAGGAGTGGGGGCCCACAATGAGCAGTTCTTC
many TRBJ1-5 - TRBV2 CASKGLQGPNQPQHF TGTGCCAGCAAAGGCCTACAGGGACCCAATCAGCCCCAGCATTTT
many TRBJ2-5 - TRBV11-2 CASSLAPTEETQYF TGTGCCAGCAGCTTAGCTCCGACAGAAGAGACCCAGTACTTC
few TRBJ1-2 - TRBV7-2 CASSLWDRGYGYTF TGTGCCAGCAGCTTATGGGATAGAGGCTATGGCTACACCTTC
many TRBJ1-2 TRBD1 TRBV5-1 CASSWAHRGGYGYTF TGCGCCAGCAGCTGGGCCCACAGGGGGGGCTATGGCTACACCTTC
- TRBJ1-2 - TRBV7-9 CASSSTGGGSPNLYTF TGTGCCAGCAGCTCAACCGGGGGAGGGTCCCCAAATTTATACACCTTC
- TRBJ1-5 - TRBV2 CASSDQGRVRNQPQHF TGTGCCAGCAGTGACCAGGGGAGGGTGCGCAATCAGCCCCAGCATTTT
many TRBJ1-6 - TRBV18 CASSPGDSPLHF TGTGCCAGCAGCCCCGGAGATTCACCCCTCCACTTT
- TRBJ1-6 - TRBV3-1 CASSQIGSNSPLHF TGTGCCAGCAGCCAAATAGGGTCTAATTCACCCCTCCACTTT
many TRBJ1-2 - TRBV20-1 CSARWEQGYTF TGCAGTGCTAGATGGGAGCAAGGCTACACCTTC
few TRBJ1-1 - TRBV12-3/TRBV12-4 CASTESFGRTEAFF TGTGCCAGCACCGAATCTTTCGGGCGAACTGAAGCTTTCTTT
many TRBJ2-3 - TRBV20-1 CSAPRRETDTQYF TGCAGTGCCCCCCGCCGGGAGACAGATACGCAGTATTTT
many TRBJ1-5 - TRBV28 CASSQTLGYQPQHF TGTGCCAGCAGCCAAACGCTCGGCTATCAGCCCCAGCATTTT
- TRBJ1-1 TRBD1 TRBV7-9 CASSSGQGSNTEAFF TGTGCCAGCAGCTCAGGACAGGGATCCAACACTGAAGCTTTCTTT
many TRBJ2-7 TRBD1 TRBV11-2 CASSLPWDRGYEQYF TGTGCCAGCAGCCTACCGTGGGACAGGGGCTACGAGCAGTACTTC
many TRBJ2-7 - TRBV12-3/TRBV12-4 CASSLAGGLYEQYF TGTGCCAGCAGTTTAGCGGGAGGCCTCTACGAGCAGTACTTC
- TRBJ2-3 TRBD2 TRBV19 CATGASGYTDTQYF TGTGCCACCGGGGCTAGCGGGTACACAGATACGCAGTATTTT
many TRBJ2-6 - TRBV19 CASIARAGANVLTF TGTGCCAGTATTGCGCGTGCAGGGGCCAACGTCCTGACTTTC
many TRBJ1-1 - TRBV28 CASLKGNTEAFF TGTGCCAGCTTAAAGGGGAACACTGAAGCTTTCTTT
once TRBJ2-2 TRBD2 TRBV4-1 CASSPREREWTGELFF TGCGCCAGCAGCCCCAGGGAGCGGGAGTGGACCGGGGAGCTGTTTTTT
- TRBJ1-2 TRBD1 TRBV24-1 CATSDPDRDDGYTF TGTGCCACCAGTGACCCCGACAGGGATGACGGCTACACCTTC